These 19 T cell receptor beta chains originate from one sample sequenced in a study of blood T cell repertoires in COVID-19. The data were produced by immunoSEQ multiplex PCR, yet TCRdb's version contains in-frame clones alone and is incomplete. The sample carries around 450,000 clones, roughly 89% recorded once. Sequenced sample: peripheral blood. The receptors shown here come from a woman aged 25 to 45 with acute or convalescent COVID-19.

DNA for the CDR3: TGTGCCAGCAGCTTTCGAGTTTCAGCGGGGGGGTCAGAGACCCAGTACTTC. This translates into CASSFRVSAGGSETQYF. This chain connects TRBV5-5 to TRBJ2-5; 10 positions agree with TRBD2. Per germline, CDR1 SGHKS and CDR2 YYEKEE (reference sequence). This CDR3 has 17 residues. J was trimmed by 4 bases and V by 2 bases; bases with no gene match: 11.

This chain joins TRBV10-2 and TRBJ2-7; 7 positions match TRBD1. This CDR3 spans 14 amino acids. With V trimmed by 6 bases and J by 0 bases, 5 bases remained unmatched. The germline CDR1 and CDR2 sequences are WSHSY and SAAADI. As DNA, the CDR3 is TGCGCCAGCAGCCGGACAGGCGACTCCTACGAGCAGTACTTC. It translates to CASSRTGDSYEQYF.

The V and J genes are TRBV6-5 and TRBJ1-1, with unresolved D. Per germline, CDR1 MNHEY and CDR2 SVGAGI. Trimming pared 2 bases from V and 4 bases from J, leaving 11 bases between. The CDR3 has 14 residues. CDR3 bases: TGTGCCAGCAGTTACCAAGCGGGGAGCACTGAAGCTTTCTTT. It is translated as CASSYQAGSTEAFF.

The chain uses TRBV5-1 and TRBJ1-1; 8 nucleotides match TRBD1. V gave up 2 bases and J gave up 5 bases; unmatched junction bases: 2. The CDR3 extends over 13 amino acids. Germline CDR1 reads SGHRS; CDR2 reads YFSETQ. CDR3 in amino acids: CASSFNRGTEAFF. The DNA of the CDR3 is TGCGCCAGCAGCTTTAACAGGGGGACTGAAGCTTTCTTT.

The genes are TRBV30 and TRBJ2-2; D unclear. Germline CDR1 reads GTSNPN; CDR2 reads SVGIG (reference sequence). Trimming cost V 0 bases and J 5 bases, with 13 bases left between them. The CDR3 totals 15 residues. Here the CDR3 DNA reads TGTGCCTGGAGTGTACTCCTTAAGAGTACCGGGGAGCTGTTTTTT. Residues: CAWSVLLKSTGELFF.

The chain is built from TRBV24-1 and TRBJ1-1; a possible D gene is TRBD1 (6 bases). Germline loops: CDR1 KGHDR, CDR2 SFDVKD. Trimming pared 3 bases from V and 3 bases from J, leaving 13 bases between. The CDR3 runs to 15 residues. The CDR3 loop reads CATSDPSEGDTEAFF. Here the CDR3 DNA reads TGTGCCACCAGTGATCCCTCCGAGGGGGACACTGAAGCTTTCTTT.

This clone was seen a single time. The CDR3 reads CASSQVIGQGSSGELFF. DNA for the CDR3: TGTGCCAGCAGCCAAGTCATAGGACAGGGATCCTCCGGGGAGCTGTTTTTT. The chain uses TRBV4-2 and TRBJ2-2; 8 nucleotides match TRBD1. The ends lost 1 base at V and 6 bases at J; junction bases unmatched: 10. The CDR3 sequence is 17 residues long. The germline V gene has CDR1 LGHNA and CDR2 YNFKEQ.

V and J are TRBV12-3 or TRBV12-4 and TRBJ2-1; D possibly corresponds to TRBD1 (6 bases). Trimming pared 5 bases from V and 13 bases from J, leaving 12 bases between. The CDR3 loop spans 11 amino acids. CDR3 coding DNA: TGTGCCAGCAGTCAGACAGGCCCACAGTTCTTC. It translates to CASSQTGPQFF.

The V call is TRBV28, the J call TRBJ2-7, with 7 bases aligning to TRBD1. The CDR3 spans 12 residues. Germline CDR1 is MDHEN and CDR2 is SYDVKM. J gave up 4 bases and V 6 bases, and 3 bases lay outside the gene matches. CDR3 sequence (DNA): TGTGCCAGCAGGGACAGGACTTACGAGCAGTACTTC. Its protein product is CASRDRTYEQYF.

CDR3 sequence reads: CASSRDRETQYF. In DNA, the CDR3 is TGTGCCAGCAGTAGGGACAGAGAGACCCAGTACTTC. V gene TRBV6-5 combines with J gene TRBJ2-5; 7 positions match TRBD1. J lost 4 bases, V lost 5 bases, and 1 base had no gene match. Germline V CDR1 and CDR2: MNHEY, SVGAGI. This CDR3 contains 12 residues.

This clone was observed a single time. This chain connects TRBV30 to TRBJ2-3, with D maybe TRBD2 (5 bases). V lost 3 bases and J lost 2, with 18 bases in between. Germline CDR1 reads GTSNPN; CDR2 reads SVGIG (reference sequence). This CDR3 contains 16 residues. CDR3 DNA: TGTGCCTGGAGCGGATATGCCGGGGTCCTCACAGATACGCAGTATTTT. Amino acids: CAWSGYAGVLTDTQYF. Full variable domain (outside the CDR3, taken from reference TRBV30 and TRBJ2-3): SQTIHQWPATLVQPVGSPLSLECTVEGTSNPNLYWYRQAAGRGLQLLFYSVGIGQISSEVPQNLSASRPQDRQFILSSKKLLLSDSGFYLCAWSGYAGVLTDTQYFGPGTRLTVL.

The gene calls are TRBV4-1 and TRBJ1-4, with 7 bases matching TRBD1. Germline-derived CDR1 and CDR2 are MGHRA and YSYEKL. The CDR3 sequence is 16 residues long. V gave up 3 bases and J gave up 7 bases; unmatched junction bases: 11. The CDR3 loop is CASSHPPGQRSEKLFF. The DNA for the CDR3 is TGCGCCAGCAGCCATCCCCCGGGACAGAGAAGTGAAAAACTGTTTTTT.

The sample holds a few counts of this clone. In DNA, the CDR3 is TGTGCCTGGAGCCGTATGGGCACCGAGGGTGGCTACACCTTC. Its translation is CAWSRMGTEGGYTF. The chain uses TRBV30 and TRBJ1-2, with D unclear. The CDR3 sequence is 14 residues long. Germline-derived CDR1 and CDR2 are GTSNPN and SVGIG (reference sequence). Between the trimmed V and J ends, which lost 3 bases and 7 bases, there was a span of 18 bases.

J is TRBJ1-2 and V is TRBV24-1, with D tentatively TRBD1 (6 bases). CDR1 KGHDR and CDR2 SFDVKD come from the germline V gene. The V end lost 7 bases, the J end lost 4 bases, and 15 bases lay between the germline ends. The CDR3 covers 14 residues. The DNA for the CDR3 is TGTGCCACCAGCCCTACCGACAGGACCTATGGCTACACCTTC. It codes for CATSPTDRTYGYTF.

This chain's CDR3 is CASSLTARGANEQFF. CDR3 bases: TGTGCCAGCAGTTTAACTGCCCGAGGTGCGAATGAGCAGTTCTTC. This chain uses TRBV28 with TRBJ2-1; D call uncertain. Between the trimmed V and J ends, which lost 2 bases and 7 bases, there was a span of 15 bases. From germline, CDR1 is MDHEN and CDR2 SYDVKM. The CDR3 is 15 residues long. Looking up the rest from reference TRBV28 and TRBJ2-1 gives the full variable domain: DVKVTQSSRYLVKRTGEKVFLECVQDMDHENMFWYRQDPGLGLRLIYFSYDVKMKEKGDIPEGYSVSREKKERFSLILESASTNQTSMYLCASSLTARGANEQFFGPGTRLTVL.

V is TRBV10-3 and J is TRBJ2-7; 12 positions agree with TRBD2. Germline values: CDR1 ENHRY, CDR2 SYGVKD. The CDR3 consists of 14 residues. The J segment lost 2 bases and the V segment lost 7 bases, leaving 3 bases of the junction unmatched. The CDR3 coding sequence is TGTGCCATCATGGCTAGCGGGGGGGCCTACGAGCAGTACTTC. Its translation: CAIMASGGAYEQYF.

The chain has TRBV7-8 and TRBJ1-3; D gene uncertain. CDR1 and CDR2 (germline): SGHVS, FQNEAQ. The V end was cut by 1 base, the J end by 4 bases, with 14 bases between. This CDR3 comprises 16 residues. The CDR3 DNA reads TGTGCCAGCAGCTTAGGATCGCGAGGCGGAGGAAACACCATATATTTT. Amino acids: CASSLGSRGGGNTIYF.

The chain couples TRBV4-1 to TRBJ2-1; 11 nucleotides line up with TRBD2. The V and J ends lost 2 bases and 5 bases, in that order; junction bases with no gene match: 11. This CDR3 comprises 18 residues. Per germline, CDR1 MGHRA and CDR2 YSYEKL. DNA of the CDR3: TGCGCCAGCAGCCAATCCCCGGTTAGCGGGGGGGCCAACAATGAGCAGTTCTTC. Translating it yields CASSQSPVSGGANNEQFF.

This chain joins TRBV6-6 and TRBJ2-3, with 8 bases that match TRBD2. Germline V gene sequence: CDR1 MNHNY, CDR2 SVGAGI (reference sequence). V lost 6 bases, J lost 4 bases, and 9 bases stayed unmatched. The CDR3 is 15 amino acids. CDR3 in amino acids: CASSRRGGRADTQYF. The CDR3 DNA follows: TGTGCCAGCAGCCGCCGGGGGGGGCGAGCAGATACGCAGTATTTT.